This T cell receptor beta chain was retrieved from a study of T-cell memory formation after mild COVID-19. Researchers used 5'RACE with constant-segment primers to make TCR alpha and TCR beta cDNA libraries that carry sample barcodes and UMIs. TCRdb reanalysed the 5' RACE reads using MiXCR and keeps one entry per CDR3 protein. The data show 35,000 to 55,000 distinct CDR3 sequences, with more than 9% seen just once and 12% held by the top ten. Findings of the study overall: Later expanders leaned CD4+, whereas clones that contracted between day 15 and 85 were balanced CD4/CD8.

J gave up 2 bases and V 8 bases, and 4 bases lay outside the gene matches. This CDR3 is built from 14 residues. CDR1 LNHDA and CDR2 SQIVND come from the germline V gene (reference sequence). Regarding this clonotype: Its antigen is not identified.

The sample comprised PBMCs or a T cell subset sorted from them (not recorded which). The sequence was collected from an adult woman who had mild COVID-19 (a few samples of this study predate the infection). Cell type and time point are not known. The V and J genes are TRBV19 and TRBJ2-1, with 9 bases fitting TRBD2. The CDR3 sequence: CASCLAGTYNEQFF. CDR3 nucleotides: TGTGCCAGTTGTCTAGCGGGGACCTACAATGAGCAGTTCTTC. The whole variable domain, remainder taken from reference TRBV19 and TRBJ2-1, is DGGITQSPKYLFRKEGQNVTLSCEQNLNHDAMYWYRQDPGQGLRLIYYSQIVNDFQKGDIAEGYSVSREKKESFPLTVTSAQKNPTAFYLCASCLAGTYNEQFFGPGTRLTVL.